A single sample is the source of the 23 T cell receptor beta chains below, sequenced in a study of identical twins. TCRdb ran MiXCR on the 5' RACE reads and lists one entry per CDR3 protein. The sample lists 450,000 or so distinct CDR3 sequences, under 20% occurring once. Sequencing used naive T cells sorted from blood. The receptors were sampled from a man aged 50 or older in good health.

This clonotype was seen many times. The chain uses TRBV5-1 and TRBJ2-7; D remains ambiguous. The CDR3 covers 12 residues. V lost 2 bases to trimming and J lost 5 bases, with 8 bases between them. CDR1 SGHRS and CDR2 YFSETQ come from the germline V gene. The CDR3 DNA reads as TGCGCCAGCAGCTTCGCCCAAAACGAGCAGTACTTC. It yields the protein CASSFAQNEQYF.

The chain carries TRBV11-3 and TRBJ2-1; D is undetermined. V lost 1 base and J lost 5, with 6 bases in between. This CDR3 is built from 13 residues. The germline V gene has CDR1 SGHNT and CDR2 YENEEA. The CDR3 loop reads CASSLAFNNEQFF. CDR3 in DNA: TGTGCCAGCAGCTTAGCGTTTAACAATGAGCAGTTCTTC.

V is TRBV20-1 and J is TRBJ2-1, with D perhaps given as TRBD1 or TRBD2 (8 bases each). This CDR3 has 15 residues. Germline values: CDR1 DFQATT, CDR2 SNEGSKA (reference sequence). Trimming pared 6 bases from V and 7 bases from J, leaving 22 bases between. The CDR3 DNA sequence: TGCAGTGCAATAGCGGGGCAGGGGGCTAGGAATGAGCAGTTCTTC. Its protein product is CSAIAGQGARNEQFF.

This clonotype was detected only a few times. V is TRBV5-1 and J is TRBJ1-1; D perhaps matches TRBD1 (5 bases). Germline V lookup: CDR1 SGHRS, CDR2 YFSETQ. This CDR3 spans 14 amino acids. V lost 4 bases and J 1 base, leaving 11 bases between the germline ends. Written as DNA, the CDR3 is TGCGCCAGCAGCGGCCCCCAGGGGAACACTGAAGCTTTCTTT. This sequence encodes CASSGPQGNTEAFF.

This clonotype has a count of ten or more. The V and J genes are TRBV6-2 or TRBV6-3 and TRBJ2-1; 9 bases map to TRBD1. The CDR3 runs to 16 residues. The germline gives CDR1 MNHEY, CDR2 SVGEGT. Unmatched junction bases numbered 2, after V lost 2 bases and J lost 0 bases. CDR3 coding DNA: TGTGCCAGCAGTTACCGGGACAGGGTCTCCTACAATGAGCAGTTCTTC. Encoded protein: CASSYRDRVSYNEQFF.

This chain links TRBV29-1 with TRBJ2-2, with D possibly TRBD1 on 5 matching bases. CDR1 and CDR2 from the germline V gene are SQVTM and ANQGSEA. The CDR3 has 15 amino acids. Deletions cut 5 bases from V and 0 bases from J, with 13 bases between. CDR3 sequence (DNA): TGCAGCGTTACCAGGGCCTCAGCGAACACCGGGGAGCTGTTTTTT. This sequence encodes CSVTRASANTGELFF.

For the CDR3, the DNA is TGTGCCAGCAGCACTACAGGGGCGTACGAGCAGTACTTC. Translation: CASSTTGAYEQYF. The chain combines TRBV5-4 with TRBJ2-7; 7 bases fit TRBD1. Germline V gives CDR1 SGHNT, CDR2 YYREEE (reference sequence). The CDR3 sequence is 13 residues long. J was trimmed by 4 bases and V by 4 bases; bases with no gene match: 5.

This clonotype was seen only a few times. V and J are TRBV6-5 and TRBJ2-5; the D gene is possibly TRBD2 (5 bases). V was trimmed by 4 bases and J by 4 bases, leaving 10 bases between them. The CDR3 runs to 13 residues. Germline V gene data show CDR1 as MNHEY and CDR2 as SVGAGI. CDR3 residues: CASSSPRGETQYF. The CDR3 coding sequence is TGTGCCAGCAGTTCACCCCGGGGAGAGACCCAGTACTTC.

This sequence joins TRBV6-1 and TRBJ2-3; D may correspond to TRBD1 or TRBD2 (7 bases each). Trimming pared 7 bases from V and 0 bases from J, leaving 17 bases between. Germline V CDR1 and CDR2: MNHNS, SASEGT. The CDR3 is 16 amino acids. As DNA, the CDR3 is TGTGCCAGCACCAACAGGGGACTACAGAGCACAGATACGCAGTATTTT. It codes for CASTNRGLQSTDTQYF.

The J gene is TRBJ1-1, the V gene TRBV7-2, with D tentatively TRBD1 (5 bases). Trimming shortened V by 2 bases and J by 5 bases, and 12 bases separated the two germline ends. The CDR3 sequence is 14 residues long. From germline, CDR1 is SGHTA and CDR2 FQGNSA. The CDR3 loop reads CASSLFAGRTEAFF. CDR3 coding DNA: TGTGCCAGCAGCTTATTCGCAGGGAGGACTGAAGCTTTCTTT. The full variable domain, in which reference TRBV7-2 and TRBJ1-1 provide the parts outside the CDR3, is GAGVSQSPSNKVTEKGKDVELRCDPISGHTALYWYRQSLGQGLEFLIYFQGNSAPDKSGLPSDRFSAERTGGSVSTLTIQRTQQEDSAVYLCASSLFAGRTEAFFGQGTRLTVV.

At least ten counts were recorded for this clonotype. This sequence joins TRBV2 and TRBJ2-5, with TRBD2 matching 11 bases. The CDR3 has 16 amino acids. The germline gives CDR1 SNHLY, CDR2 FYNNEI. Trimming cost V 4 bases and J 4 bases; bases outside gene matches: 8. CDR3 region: CASSAPGLAGGETQYF. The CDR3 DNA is TGTGCCAGCAGTGCACCCGGACTAGCGGGCGGAGAGACCCAGTACTTC.

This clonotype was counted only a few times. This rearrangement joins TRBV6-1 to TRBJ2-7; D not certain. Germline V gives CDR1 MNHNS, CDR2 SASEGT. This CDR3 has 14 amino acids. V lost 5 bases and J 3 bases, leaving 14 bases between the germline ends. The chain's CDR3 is CASSQTLYRYEQYF. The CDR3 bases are TGTGCCAGCAGTCAGACCTTATATCGCTACGAGCAGTACTTC.

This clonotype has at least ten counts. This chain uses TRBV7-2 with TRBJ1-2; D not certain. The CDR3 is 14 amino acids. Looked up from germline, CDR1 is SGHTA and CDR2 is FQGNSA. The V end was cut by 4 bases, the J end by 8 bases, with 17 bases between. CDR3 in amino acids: CASSSAQESKGYTF. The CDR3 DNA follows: TGTGCCAGCAGCTCAGCGCAAGAGTCGAAAGGCTACACCTTC.

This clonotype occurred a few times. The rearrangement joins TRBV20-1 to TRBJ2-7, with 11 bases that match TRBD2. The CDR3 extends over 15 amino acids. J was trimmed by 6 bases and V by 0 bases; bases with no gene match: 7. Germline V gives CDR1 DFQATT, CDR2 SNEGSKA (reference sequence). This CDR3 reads CSARDRLAGGIEQYF. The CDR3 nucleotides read TGCAGTGCTAGAGATCGTCTAGCGGGAGGTATCGAGCAGTACTTC.

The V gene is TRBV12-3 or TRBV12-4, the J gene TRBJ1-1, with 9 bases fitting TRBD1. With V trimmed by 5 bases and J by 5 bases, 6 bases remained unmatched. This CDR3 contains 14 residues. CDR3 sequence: CASSDTGGRTEAFF. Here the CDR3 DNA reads TGTGCCAGCAGTGACACAGGGGGCCGTACTGAAGCTTTCTTT.

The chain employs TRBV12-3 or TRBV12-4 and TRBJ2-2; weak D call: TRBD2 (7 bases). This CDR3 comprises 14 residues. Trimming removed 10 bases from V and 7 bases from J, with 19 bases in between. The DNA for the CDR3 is TGTGCCACCCGGGGCGGGGGCGCGGGCGGGGAGCTGTTTTTT. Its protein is CATRGGGAGGELFF.

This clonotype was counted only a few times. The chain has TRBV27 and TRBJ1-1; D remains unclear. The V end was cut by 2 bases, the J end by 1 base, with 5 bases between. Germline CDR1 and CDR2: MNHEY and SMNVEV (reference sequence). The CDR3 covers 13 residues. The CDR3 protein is CASSLITNTEAFF. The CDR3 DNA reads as TGTGCCAGCAGTTTAATAACGAACACTGAAGCTTTCTTT.

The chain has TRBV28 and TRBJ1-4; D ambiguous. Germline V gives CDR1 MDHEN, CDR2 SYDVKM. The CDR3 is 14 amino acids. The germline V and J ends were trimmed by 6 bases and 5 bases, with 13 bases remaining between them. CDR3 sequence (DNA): TGTGCCAGCAGCCCCTCGTGGAGAAATGAAAAACTGTTTTTT. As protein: CASSPSWRNEKLFF.

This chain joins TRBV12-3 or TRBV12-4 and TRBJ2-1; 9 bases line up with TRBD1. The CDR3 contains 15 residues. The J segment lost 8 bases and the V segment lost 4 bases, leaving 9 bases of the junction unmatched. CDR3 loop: CASSWGQGNFDEQFF. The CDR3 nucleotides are TGTGCCAGCAGTTGGGGACAGGGTAACTTCGATGAGCAGTTCTTC.

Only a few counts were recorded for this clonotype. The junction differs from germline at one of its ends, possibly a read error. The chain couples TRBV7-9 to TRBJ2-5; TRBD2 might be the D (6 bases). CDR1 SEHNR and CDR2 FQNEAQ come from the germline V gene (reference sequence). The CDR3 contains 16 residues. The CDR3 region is CASNLADHPSVETQYF. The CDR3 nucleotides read TGTGCCAGCAACTTAGCGGATCACCCTTCAGTGGAGACCCAGTACTTC.

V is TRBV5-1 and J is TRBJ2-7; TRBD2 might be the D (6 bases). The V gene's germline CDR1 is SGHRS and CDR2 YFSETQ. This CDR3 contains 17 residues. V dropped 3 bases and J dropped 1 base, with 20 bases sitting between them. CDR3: CASSYTWGAGTSYEQYF. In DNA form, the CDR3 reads TGCGCCAGCAGCTATACGTGGGGAGCGGGTACGTCCTACGAGCAGTACTTC.

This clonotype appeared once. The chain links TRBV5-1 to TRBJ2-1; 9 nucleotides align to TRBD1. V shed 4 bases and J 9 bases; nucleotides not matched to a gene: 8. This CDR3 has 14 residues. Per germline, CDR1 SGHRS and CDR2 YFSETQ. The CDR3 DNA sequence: TGCGCCAGCAGCCAAGGACAGGGGAGGGCTGAGCAGTTCTTC. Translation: CASSQGQGRAEQFF. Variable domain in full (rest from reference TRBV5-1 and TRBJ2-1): KAGVTQTPRYLIKTRGQQVTLSCSPISGHRSVSWYQQTPGQGLQFLFEYFSETQRNKGNFPGRFSGRQFSNSRSEMNVSTLELGDSALYLCASSQGQGRAEQFFGPGTRLTVL.

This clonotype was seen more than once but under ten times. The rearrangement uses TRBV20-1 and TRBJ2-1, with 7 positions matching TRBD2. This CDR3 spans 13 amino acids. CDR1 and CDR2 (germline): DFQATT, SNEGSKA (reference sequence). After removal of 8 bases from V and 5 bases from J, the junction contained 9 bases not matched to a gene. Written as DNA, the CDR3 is TGCAGTCAAAAAGCCGGGGGGAACAATGAGCAGTTCTTC. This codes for CSQKAGGNNEQFF.